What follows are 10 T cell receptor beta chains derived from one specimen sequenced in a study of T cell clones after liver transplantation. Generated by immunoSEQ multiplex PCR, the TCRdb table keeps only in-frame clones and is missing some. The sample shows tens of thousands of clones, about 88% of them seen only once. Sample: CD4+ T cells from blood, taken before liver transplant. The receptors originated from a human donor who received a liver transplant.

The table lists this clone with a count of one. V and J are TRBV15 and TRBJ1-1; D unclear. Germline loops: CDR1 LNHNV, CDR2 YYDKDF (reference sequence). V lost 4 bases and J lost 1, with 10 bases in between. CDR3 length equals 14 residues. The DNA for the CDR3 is TGTGCCACCAGCAAGAGAGGGCAGAACACTGAAGCTTTCTTT. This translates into CATSKRGQNTEAFF.

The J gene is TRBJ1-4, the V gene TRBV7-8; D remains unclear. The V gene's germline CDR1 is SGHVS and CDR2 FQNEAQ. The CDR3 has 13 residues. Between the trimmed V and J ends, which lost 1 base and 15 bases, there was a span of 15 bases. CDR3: CASSLGQTRRMFF. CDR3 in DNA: TGTGCCAGCAGCTTAGGGCAAACCCGTCGGATGTTTTTT.

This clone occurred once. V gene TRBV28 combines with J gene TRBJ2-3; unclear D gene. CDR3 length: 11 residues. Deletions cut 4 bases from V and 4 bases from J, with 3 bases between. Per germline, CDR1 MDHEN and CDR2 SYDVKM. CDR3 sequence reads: CASSSADTQYF. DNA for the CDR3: TGTGCCAGCAGTTCGGCAGATACGCAGTATTTT.

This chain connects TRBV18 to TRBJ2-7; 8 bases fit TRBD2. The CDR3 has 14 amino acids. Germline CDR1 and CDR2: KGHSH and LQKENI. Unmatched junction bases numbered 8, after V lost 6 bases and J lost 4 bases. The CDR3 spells CASSLPGGQYEQYF. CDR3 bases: TGTGCCAGCTCCCTCCCGGGAGGGCAGTACGAGCAGTACTTC.

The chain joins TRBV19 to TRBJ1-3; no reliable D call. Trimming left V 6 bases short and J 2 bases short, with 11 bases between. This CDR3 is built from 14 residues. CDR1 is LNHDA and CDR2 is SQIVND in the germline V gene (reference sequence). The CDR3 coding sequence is TGTGCCAGTAGCCCGGACGCAGCTGGAAACACCATATATTTT. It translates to CASSPDAAGNTIYF.

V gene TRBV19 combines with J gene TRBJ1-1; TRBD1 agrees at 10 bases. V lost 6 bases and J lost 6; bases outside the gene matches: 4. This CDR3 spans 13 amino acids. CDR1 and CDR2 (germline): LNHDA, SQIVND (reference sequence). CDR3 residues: CASSGQGVAEAFF. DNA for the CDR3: TGTGCCAGTAGCGGACAGGGGGTGGCTGAAGCTTTCTTT.

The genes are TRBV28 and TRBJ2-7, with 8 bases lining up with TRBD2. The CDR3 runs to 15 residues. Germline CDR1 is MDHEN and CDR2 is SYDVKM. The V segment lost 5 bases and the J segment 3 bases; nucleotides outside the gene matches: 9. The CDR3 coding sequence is TGTGCCAGCAGTCCGCTAGCGGGCACATTCTACGAGCAGTACTTC. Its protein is CASSPLAGTFYEQYF.

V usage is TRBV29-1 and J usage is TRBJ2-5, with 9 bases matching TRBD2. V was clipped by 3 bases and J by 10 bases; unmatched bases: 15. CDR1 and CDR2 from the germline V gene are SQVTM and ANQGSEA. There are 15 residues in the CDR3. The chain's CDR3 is CSVEDTSGRPGDQYF. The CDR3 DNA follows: TGCAGCGTTGAGGACACTAGCGGGCGGCCGGGGGACCAGTACTTC.

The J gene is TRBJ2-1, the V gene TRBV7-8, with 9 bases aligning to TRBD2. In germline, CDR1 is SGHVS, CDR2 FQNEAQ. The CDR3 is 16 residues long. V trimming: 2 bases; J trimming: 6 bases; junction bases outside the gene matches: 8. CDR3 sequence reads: CASSLSGLAGFNEQFF. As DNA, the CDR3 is TGTGCCAGCAGCTTAAGCGGGCTAGCGGGGTTCAATGAGCAGTTCTTC.

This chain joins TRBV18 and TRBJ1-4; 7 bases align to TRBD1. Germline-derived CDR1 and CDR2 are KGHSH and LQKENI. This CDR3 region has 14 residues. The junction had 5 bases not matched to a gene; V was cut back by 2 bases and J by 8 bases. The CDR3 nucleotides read TGTGCCAGCTCACCAGGGGACAGCGTAGAAAAACTGTTTTTT. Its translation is CASSPGDSVEKLFF.